The next 18 T cell receptor beta chains were all read from a single sample in a study of CXCR3-negative and CXCR3-positive naive CD8 T cells. General observations from the study: CXCR3-negative naive cells had less hydrophobic TRB CDR3s than did CXCR3-positive naive cells.

For these TCRs, the target antigens are not known. 5' RACE that incorporated UMI labels was used to prepare the TRB cDNA libraries. Each CDR3 protein gets one entry in TCRdb, which reprocessed the 5' RACE reads and gives no DNA. This table lists about 110,000 distinct CDR3 sequences. Source material: naive CXCR3+ CD8+ T cells from blood. This sample's subset: CD45RO-CCR7+CD27+CD95- naive CD8+ T cells expressing CXCR3 (TNR3+). The receptor set was obtained from a human donor in good health. Some clones in this sample may be carry-over from other donors' samples.

V gene TRBV7-9 combines with J gene TRBJ1-1; absent DNA, TCRdb's TRBD1 call cannot be checked. Germline CDR1 reads SEHNR; CDR2 reads FQNEAQ (reference sequence). This CDR3 is built from 17 residues. This CDR3 is CASSAVGTGIYNTEAFF.

V usage is TRBV29-1 and J usage is TRBJ1-2. This CDR3 is built from 11 residues. CDR1 and CDR2 (germline): SQVTM, ANQGSEA. The CDR3 spells CSVEGGYGYTF. Using reference TRBV29-1 and TRBJ1-2 for the parts outside the CDR3, the full variable domain is SAVISQKPSRDICQRGTSLTIQCQVDSQVTMMFWYRQQPGQSLTLIATANQGSEATYESGFVIDKFPISRPNLTFSTLTVSNMSPEDSSIYLCSVEGGYGYTFGSGTRLTVV.

This chain connects TRBV30 to TRBJ2-2. Germline CDR1 is GTSNPN and CDR2 is SVGIG (reference sequence). This CDR3 has 13 residues. CDR3 in amino acids: CAWSVVETGELFF.

V is TRBV12-3 or TRBV12-4 and J is TRBJ2-1. This CDR3 spans 13 amino acids. The CDR3 loop reads CASSSGSYNEQFF.

This rearrangement joins TRBV10-3 to TRBJ2-5; the D call of TRBD1 rests on TCRdb alone, since no DNA is present to check it. Germline V lookup: CDR1 ENHRY, CDR2 SYGVKD. There are 17 residues in the CDR3. The CDR3 loop reads CAISDYLGDRIQETQYF.

The chain carries TRBV3-1 and TRBJ2-1. The V gene's germline CDR1 is LGHDT and CDR2 YNNKEL (reference sequence). The CDR3 runs 14 residues. The CDR3 reads CASSQSLDYNEQFF.

This chain links TRBV20-1 with TRBJ2-7; TCRdb gives TRBD2 as the D gene, but with no DNA this cannot be confirmed. The CDR3 contains 17 residues. The germline CDR1 and CDR2 sequences are DFQATT and SNEGSKA (reference sequence). The CDR3: CSARDDFRAGALYEQYF.

The chain couples TRBV3-1 to TRBJ1-5. CDR3 length: 16 residues. CDR1 LGHDT and CDR2 YNNKEL come from the germline V gene (reference sequence). The CDR3 loop is CASSQDGTISNQPQHF.

The rearrangement uses TRBV6-6 and TRBJ2-7; the TCRdb call, TRBD2, lacks DNA for checking. Germline V CDR1 and CDR2: MNHNY, SVGAGI (reference sequence). The CDR3 extends over 15 amino acids. Here the CDR3 reads CASSYERGGLYEQYF.

The J gene is TRBJ2-2, the V gene TRBV7-3; there is no DNA to check the TCRdb D call of TRBD1. Germline V CDR1 and CDR2: SGHTA, FQGTGA. This CDR3 has 14 residues. CDR3 protein: CASSPWTGFGELFF. Supplemented by reference TRBV7-3 and TRBJ2-2, the full variable domain reads GAGVSQTPSNKVTEKGKYVELRCDPISGHTALYWYRQSLGQGPEFLIYFQGTGAADDSGLPNDRFFAVRPEGSVSTLKIQRTERGDSAVYLCASSPWTGFGELFFGEGSRLTVL.

The rearrangement uses TRBV6-2 or TRBV6-3 and TRBJ1-1; TCRdb's assignment of TRBD1 cannot be checked, as there is no DNA. From germline, CDR1 is MNHEY and CDR2 SVGEGT. This CDR3 region has 15 residues. CDR3 region: CASSPSTEGEREAFF.

The genes are TRBV7-9 and TRBJ1-6; the TCRdb call, TRBD1, lacks DNA for checking. The CDR3 totals 16 residues. Germline V gene sequence: CDR1 SEHNR, CDR2 FQNEAQ (reference sequence). The CDR3 loop is CASSSDREGLNSPLHF. Full variable domain (missing parts from reference TRBV7-9 and TRBJ1-6): DTGVSQNPRHKITKRGQNVTFRCDPISEHNRLYWYRQTLGQGPEFLTYFQNEAQLEKSRLLSDRFSAERPKGSFSTLEIQRTEQGDSAMYLCASSSDREGLNSPLHFGNGTRLTVT.

This chain uses TRBV29-1 with TRBJ2-7; absent DNA, TCRdb's TRBD1 call cannot be checked. The length of the CDR3 is 15 residues. The germline V gene encodes CDR1 SQVTM and CDR2 ANQGSEA. This CDR3 reads CSVEGTGWQGNEQYF.

The gene calls are TRBV5-1 and TRBJ2-1; TCRdb outputs TRBD2, but without DNA this stays unchecked. The CDR3 is made up of 16 amino acids. Germline loops: CDR1 SGHRS, CDR2 YFSETQ. CDR3 residues: CASSLNKARDYNEQFF. Using reference TRBV5-1 and TRBJ2-1 for the parts outside the CDR3, the full variable domain is KAGVTQTPRYLIKTRGQQVTLSCSPISGHRSVSWYQQTPGQGLQFLFEYFSETQRNKGNFPGRFSGRQFSNSRSEMNVSTLELGDSALYLCASSLNKARDYNEQFFGPGTRLTVL.

The rearrangement joins TRBV7-9 to TRBJ2-7; TCRdb's assignment of TRBD1 cannot be checked, as there is no DNA. There are 16 residues in the CDR3. The germline CDR1 and CDR2 sequences are SEHNR and FQNEAQ (reference sequence). The CDR3 protein is CASSPPEGGRPYEQYF.

The CDR3 region is CSVSDPGTGNNSPLHF. V usage is TRBV29-1 and J usage is TRBJ1-6; TCRdb lists TRBD1, though no DNA is available to test this call. Germline V gives CDR1 SQVTM, CDR2 ANQGSEA. The CDR3 totals 16 residues. The full variable domain, in which reference TRBV29-1 and TRBJ1-6 provide the parts outside the CDR3, is SAVISQKPSRDICQRGTSLTIQCQVDSQVTMMFWYRQQPGQSLTLIATANQGSEATYESGFVIDKFPISRPNLTFSTLTVSNMSPEDSSIYLCSVSDPGTGNNSPLHFGNGTRLTVT.

This rearrangement joins TRBV5-6 to TRBJ2-3; the TCRdb D gene call, TRBD1, has no DNA to confirm it. The germline V gene encodes CDR1 SGHDT and CDR2 YYEEEE. The CDR3 covers 17 residues. CDR3 protein: CASSFPQGAGSSLRQYF. Complete variable domain (other parts from reference TRBV5-6 and TRBJ2-3): DAGVTQSPTHLIKTRGQQVTLRCSPKSGHDTVSWYQQALGQGPQFIFQYYEEEERQRGNFPDRFSGHQFPNYSSELNVNALLLGDSALYLCASSFPQGAGSSLRQYFGPGTRLTVL.

The chain links TRBV29-1 to TRBJ2-7; the D gene TCRdb calls, TRBD2, cannot be checked with no DNA. The CDR3 extends over 14 amino acids. The V gene's germline CDR1 is SQVTM and CDR2 ANQGSEA. CDR3 amino acids: CSVETSGSSYEQYF.